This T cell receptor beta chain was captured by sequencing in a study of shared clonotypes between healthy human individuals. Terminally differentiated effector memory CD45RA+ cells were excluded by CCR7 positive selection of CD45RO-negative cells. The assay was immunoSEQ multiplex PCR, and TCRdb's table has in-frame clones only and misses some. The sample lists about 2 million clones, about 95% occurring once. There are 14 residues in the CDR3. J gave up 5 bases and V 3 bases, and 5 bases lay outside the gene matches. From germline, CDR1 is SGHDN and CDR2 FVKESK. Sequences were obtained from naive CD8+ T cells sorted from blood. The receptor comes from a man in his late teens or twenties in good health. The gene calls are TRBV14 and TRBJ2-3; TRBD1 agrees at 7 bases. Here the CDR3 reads CASSHVTGLDTQYF. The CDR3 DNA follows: TGTGCCAGCAGCCACGTGACAGGGCTAGATACGCAGTATTTT. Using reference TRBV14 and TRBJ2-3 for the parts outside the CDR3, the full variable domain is EAGVTQFPSHSVIEKGQTVTLRCDPISGHDNLYWYRRVMGKEIKFLLHFVKESKQDESGMPNNRFLAERTGGTYSTLKVQPAELEDSGVYFCASSHVTGLDTQYFGPGTRLTVL.